Presented here are 13 T cell receptor beta chains from one specimen sequenced in a study of blood T cell repertoires in COVID-19. Only in-frame clones appear in the TCRdb table, and some are missing; sequencing was by immunoSEQ multiplex PCR. The table lists roughly 400,000 clones, approximately 87% of them singletons. Input material: PBMCs or T cells enriched from blood (not recorded which). The receptor set was obtained from a woman aged 45-60 years who had recovered from COVID-19.

The CDR3 region is CASNSPGNTIYF. Written as DNA, the CDR3 is TGTGCCAGCAACTCTCCCGGAAACACCATATATTTT. V and J are TRBV12-3 or TRBV12-4 and TRBJ1-3; D is unresolved. The CDR3 is 12 residues long. Trimming left V 7 bases short and J 4 bases short, with 8 bases between.

This rearrangement joins TRBV28 to TRBJ1-2; TRBD1 matches 7 bases. V shed 5 bases and J 8 bases; nucleotides not matched to a gene: 8. Germline V CDR1 and CDR2: MDHEN, SYDVKM. The CDR3 totals 13 residues. This chain's CDR3 is CASSLTQGGGYTF. The DNA for the CDR3 is TGTGCCAGCAGTCTAACCCAGGGGGGAGGCTACACCTTC.

V gene TRBV19 combines with J gene TRBJ1-4; tentatively, D is TRBD1 (6 bases). Germline CDR1 is LNHDA and CDR2 is SQIVND (reference sequence). CDR3 size: 15 residues. Trimming left V 4 bases short and J 7 bases short, with 16 bases between. The CDR3 DNA reads TGTGCCAGTAGTAGCAACACACGAGGGGGTGAAAAACTGTTTTTT. Protein product: CASSSNTRGGEKLFF.

V usage is TRBV18 and J usage is TRBJ2-3; the D gene is possibly TRBD1 (5 bases). The V gene lost 1 base and the J gene lost 4 bases, with 12 bases spanning the gap. CDR3 length equals 15 residues. Germline assignment: CDR1 KGHSH and CDR2 LQKENI. CDR3 in amino acids: CASSPLGREADTQYF. The CDR3 nucleotides read TGTGCCAGCTCACCACTCGGCAGGGAAGCAGATACGCAGTATTTT. Filled out from reference TRBV18 and TRBJ2-3, the complete variable domain reads NAGVMQNPRHLVRRRGQEARLRCSPMKGHSHVYWYRQLPEEGLKFMVYLQKENIIDESGMPKERFSAEFPKEGPSILRIQQVVRGDSAAYFCASSPLGREADTQYFGPGTRLTVL.

This clone is a singleton in its sample. A much larger clone differs from this one at a single base, so this may be a read error. The sample holds other DNA sequences that translate to the same CDR3. This chain links TRBV5-4 with TRBJ2-5, with 11 positions matching TRBD2. Trimming cost V 5 bases and J 9 bases; bases outside gene matches: 12. CDR1 is SGHNT and CDR2 is YYREEE in the germline V gene (reference sequence). The length of the CDR3 is 15 residues. The CDR3 protein is CASSTRTSGPGAQYF. The CDR3 DNA is TGTGCCAGCAGTACCCGGACTAGCGGGCCGGGGGCCCAGTACTTC.

V usage is TRBV29-1 and J usage is TRBJ1-1; D gene uncertain. The CDR3 runs 11 residues. Trimming stripped 8 bases from V and 6 bases from J, with 13 bases between. Germline CDR1 and CDR2: SQVTM and ANQGSEA. CDR3 amino acids: CSSQSRAEAFF. CDR3 sequence (DNA): TGCAGCTCCCAGAGCCGGGCTGAAGCTTTCTTT. Based on the CDR3 plus reference TRBV29-1 and TRBJ1-1, the full variable domain is SAVISQKPSRDICQRGTSLTIQCQVDSQVTMMFWYRQQPGQSLTLIATANQGSEATYESGFVIDKFPISRPNLTFSTLTVSNMSPEDSSIYLCSSQSRAEAFFGQGTRLTVV.

The V and J genes are TRBV6-5 and TRBJ1-5, with D perhaps TRBD1 (6 bases). V lost 5 bases and J 3 bases, leaving 8 bases between the germline ends. Germline V gene lookup returns CDR1 MNHEY and CDR2 SVGAGI. This CDR3 has 13 residues. CDR3 sequence (DNA): TGTGCCAGCAGTACAGGGATCAATCAGCCCCAGCATTTT. This gives the protein CASSTGINQPQHF.

The chain has TRBV7-8 and TRBJ1-5; D is ambiguous. Trimming stripped 1 base from V and 0 bases from J, with 10 bases between. CDR1 and CDR2 (germline): SGHVS, FQNEAQ. The CDR3 is 16 amino acids. CDR3 loop: CASSLGTEYSNQPQHF. CDR3 bases: TGTGCCAGCAGCTTAGGAACAGAATATAGCAATCAGCCCCAGCATTTT.

The rearrangement joins TRBV18 to TRBJ1-2; 7 bases map to TRBD1. CDR1 and CDR2 (germline): KGHSH, LQKENI. The J segment lost 2 bases and the V segment lost 0 bases, leaving 3 bases of the junction unmatched. CDR3 size: 15 residues. CDR3 sequence (DNA): TGTGCCAGCTCACCACCTTCCAGGGGGAACTATGGCTACACCTTC. This gives the protein CASSPPSRGNYGYTF. Based on the CDR3 plus reference TRBV18 and TRBJ1-2, the full variable domain is NAGVMQNPRHLVRRRGQEARLRCSPMKGHSHVYWYRQLPEEGLKFMVYLQKENIIDESGMPKERFSAEFPKEGPSILRIQQVVRGDSAAYFCASSPPSRGNYGYTFGSGTRLTVV.

This sequence joins TRBV30 and TRBJ1-4, with 7 bases aligning to TRBD1. Germline V gives CDR1 GTSNPN, CDR2 SVGIG (reference sequence). The CDR3 extends over 14 amino acids. Trimming took 2 bases from V and 7 from J; bases not matched to a gene: 7. CDR3 amino acids: CAWSSQGLGEKLFF. CDR3 in DNA: TGTGCCTGGAGTTCACAGGGGTTGGGTGAAAAACTGTTTTTT.

The chain recombines TRBV4-1 with TRBJ1-3; D is ambiguous. CDR3 length: 15 residues. From germline, CDR1 is MGHRA and CDR2 YSYEKL. Trimming removed 7 bases at V and 0 bases at J, with 13 bases between. The CDR3 is CASTVDGISGNTIYF. The CDR3 DNA reads as TGCGCCAGCACGGTAGACGGGATCTCTGGAAACACCATATATTTT.

This chain uses TRBV18 with TRBJ1-5, with 8 bases matching TRBD1. CDR1 and CDR2 (germline): KGHSH, LQKENI. CDR3 length equals 14 residues. Trimming removed 1 base from V and 6 bases from J; junction bases left unmatched: 2. The CDR3, as DNA: TGTGCCAGCTCACCACTCCAGGGGGCTCAGCCCCAGCATTTT. Translation gives CASSPLQGAQPQHF. Looking up the rest from reference TRBV18 and TRBJ1-5 gives the full variable domain: NAGVMQNPRHLVRRRGQEARLRCSPMKGHSHVYWYRQLPEEGLKFMVYLQKENIIDESGMPKERFSAEFPKEGPSILRIQQVVRGDSAAYFCASSPLQGAQPQHFGDGTRLSIL.

The chain combines TRBV24-1 with TRBJ1-5; D gene ambiguous. V shed 5 bases and J shed 4 bases, with 8 bases lying between them. Germline loops: CDR1 KGHDR, CDR2 SFDVKD. The CDR3 is made up of 13 amino acids. The CDR3 protein is CATSVRENQPQHF. CDR3 coding DNA: TGTGCCACCAGTGTACGGGAAAATCAGCCCCAGCATTTT.